The next 25 T cell receptor beta chains were all read from a single sample in a study of shared T cell receptors in the human thymus. Method: immunoSEQ multiplex PCR; TCRdb's copy keeps in-frame clones and lacks some. The sample lists about 380,000 clones; 85% to 95% were seen once. Sequencing input: thymocytes. These receptors were collected from a human donor.

This clone has just one count. The chain employs TRBV18 and TRBJ2-2; D is uncertain. The CDR3 is 16 residues long. The V end lost 2 bases, the J end lost 1 base, and 11 bases lay between the germline ends. Per germline, CDR1 KGHSH and CDR2 LQKENI. CDR3 nucleotides: TGTGCCAGCTCACCAAGGCTGTCACAGAACACCGGGGAGCTGTTTTTT. Translation gives CASSPRLSQNTGELFF.

V gene TRBV23-1 combines with J gene TRBJ2-1; D gene unclear. TRBV23-1 is noted as an ORF with a role that remains uncertain. This CDR3 is 13 amino acids long. The ends were cut back, 4 bases at V and 9 bases at J, with 13 bases in the middle. CDR3 loop: CASSPTTVGEQFF. The CDR3 DNA is TGCGCCAGCAGTCCCACTACCGTTGGTGAGCAGTTCTTC.

The J gene is TRBJ1-2, the V gene TRBV19, with D unclear. Trimming stripped 5 bases from V and 5 bases from J, with 9 bases between. This CDR3 is built from 12 residues. Germline CDR1 and CDR2: LNHDA and SQIVND (reference sequence). This chain's CDR3 is CASSPELYGYTF. The CDR3, as DNA: TGTGCCAGTAGTCCGGAGCTGTATGGCTACACCTTC.

This clone was counted a single time. The J gene is TRBJ2-3, the V gene TRBV9; the match to TRBD1 covers 9 bases. CDR1 and CDR2 (germline): SGDLS, YYNGEE. The ends lost 3 bases at V and 5 bases at J; junction bases unmatched: 25. The length of the CDR3 is 21 residues. The CDR3 reads CASSDYSHGTGNRRLKDTQYF. CDR3 bases: TGTGCCAGCAGCGACTATAGTCACGGGACAGGGAATAGAAGGCTGAAAGATACGCAGTATTTT.

The chain links TRBV29-1 to TRBJ2-2, with D perhaps matching TRBD1 (5 bases). CDR3 length: 16 residues. Germline CDR1 SQVTM, CDR2 ANQGSEA. The V and J ends lost 0 bases and 4 bases respectively, with 15 bases between them. CDR3 loop: CSVEEGTHGATGELFF. The CDR3 bases are TGCAGCGTTGAAGAGGGTACCCATGGGGCCACCGGGGAGCTGTTTTTT.

The V and J genes are TRBV28 and TRBJ2-3; TRBD2 matches at 7 bases. Looked up from germline, CDR1 is MDHEN and CDR2 is SYDVKM. The CDR3 runs to 15 residues. Trimming cost V 3 bases and J 4 bases; bases outside gene matches: 7. The CDR3 coding sequence is TGTGCCAGCAGTTTGGAGAAGCGGGAACCAGATACGCAGTATTTT. Translating gives CASSLEKREPDTQYF.

The rearrangement links TRBV30 to TRBJ2-7; D possibly corresponds to TRBD1 (6 bases). CDR1 is GTSNPN and CDR2 is SVGIG in the germline V gene (reference sequence). V lost 0 bases to trimming and J lost 0 bases, with 15 bases between them. This CDR3 has 16 amino acids. Here the CDR3 reads CAWSVGRNRASYEQYF. The CDR3 DNA sequence: TGTGCCTGGAGTGTGGGGAGAAACAGGGCCTCCTACGAGCAGTACTTC.

The V and J genes are TRBV28 and TRBJ1-3, with 11 nucleotides matching TRBD1. V lost 6 bases to trimming and J lost 4 bases; unmatched junction nucleotides: 2. The germline CDR1 and CDR2 sequences are MDHEN and SYDVKM. The CDR3 sequence is 14 residues long. The CDR3 nucleotides read TGTGCCAGCAGCGGGACAGGGGGGGGAAACACCATATATTTT. Translating it yields CASSGTGGGNTIYF.

This clone was recorded only once. This rearrangement joins TRBV6-5 to TRBJ1-3; 8 positions agree with TRBD1. V dropped 4 bases and J dropped 4; count of bases not matched to a gene: 9. Looked up from germline, CDR1 is MNHEY and CDR2 is SVGAGI. The CDR3 length is 16 residues. DNA of the CDR3: TGTGCCAGCAGTTCCCAGACAGGGGCAGGGGGAAACACCATATATTTT. It translates to CASSSQTGAGGNTIYF.

This chain uses TRBV7-3 with TRBJ1-1; D is possibly TRBD1 (6 bases). CDR3 length: 15 residues. With 4 bases removed from V and 6 bases from J, the gap between germline ends came to 18 bases. The germline CDR1 and CDR2 sequences are SGHTA and FQGTGA. The CDR3 reads CASSSTTGSHAEAFF. The CDR3 bases are TGTGCCAGCAGCTCCACAACAGGGAGTCACGCTGAAGCTTTCTTT.

The CDR3 DNA follows: TGTGCCAGCAGCCGACGGCCAGAGGGCACTGCCCCTGGGGGCAAAAACATTCAGTACTTC. This sequence encodes CASSRRPEGTAPGGKNIQYF. The chain couples TRBV28 to TRBJ2-4; D is possibly TRBD1 or TRBD2 (5 bases each). This CDR3 comprises 20 residues. V gave up 6 bases and J gave up 3 bases, with 30 bases separating them. From germline, CDR1 is MDHEN and CDR2 SYDVKM. Full variable domain (missing parts from reference TRBV28 and TRBJ2-4): DVKVTQSSRYLVKRTGEKVFLECVQDMDHENMFWYRQDPGLGLRLIYFSYDVKMKEKGDIPEGYSVSREKKERFSLILESASTNQTSMYLCASSRRPEGTAPGGKNIQYFGAGTRLSVL.

The CDR3 loop is CASSLENTGELFF. For the CDR3, the DNA is TGTGCCAGCAGTTTAGAGAACACCGGGGAGCTGTTTTTT. This chain connects TRBV27 to TRBJ2-2; unclear D gene. Germline V gene data show CDR1 as MNHEY and CDR2 as SMNVEV (reference sequence). The CDR3 runs 13 residues. V dropped 2 bases and J dropped 1 base, with 2 bases sitting between them.

As regards this clone: The sample holds other DNA sequences that translate to the same CDR3. V is TRBV5-4 and J is TRBJ1-1; D gene unclear. V was shortened by 1 base and J by 7 bases, with 5 bases between the two germline ends. The length of the CDR3 is 11 residues. The germline gives CDR1 SGHNT, CDR2 YYREEE (reference sequence). CDR3 sequence: CASSLRGEAFF. As DNA, the CDR3 is TGTGCCAGCAGCTTGCGTGGTGAAGCTTTCTTT.

The chain has TRBV7-9 and TRBJ2-7; D could derive from TRBD1 or TRBD2 (5 bases each). The CDR3 loop spans 13 amino acids. Germline V gene lookup returns CDR1 SEHNR and CDR2 FQNEAQ (reference sequence). Trimming took 2 bases from V and 4 from J, leaving 9 bases between them. CDR3 amino acids: CASSLWGRYEQYF. The CDR3 coding sequence is TGTGCCAGCAGCTTATGGGGACGTTACGAGCAGTACTTC.

V usage is TRBV28 and J usage is TRBJ2-3, with 7 bases matching TRBD1. J was trimmed by 3 bases and V by 7 bases; bases with no gene match: 25. From germline, CDR1 is MDHEN and CDR2 SYDVKM. The CDR3 spans 20 residues. The CDR3 here is CASTHPLGDRKVGWTDTQYF. Written as DNA, the CDR3 is TGTGCCAGCACTCACCCCCTGGGGGACAGAAAAGTGGGTTGGACAGATACGCAGTATTTT.

The chain employs TRBV6-5 and TRBJ2-1; D might be TRBD2 (6 bases). V shed 2 bases and J shed 7 bases, with 6 bases lying between them. The CDR3 loop spans 12 amino acids. CDR1 is MNHEY, CDR2 SVGAGI, per germline. The DNA for the CDR3 is TGTGCCAGCAGTTACGGAGGGAATGAGCAGTTCTTC. Translation gives CASSYGGNEQFF.

This clone was counted once. The chain carries TRBV28 and TRBJ2-7; possible D gene TRBD2, 5 bases. Trimming shortened V by 4 bases and J by 3 bases, and 13 bases separated the two germline ends. The CDR3 totals 14 residues. Germline V gene sequence: CDR1 MDHEN, CDR2 SYDVKM. The CDR3 coding sequence is TGTGCCAGCAGTTCCGGGAACGGACTCTACGAGCAGTACTTC. Its translation is CASSSGNGLYEQYF.

The gene calls are TRBV28 and TRBJ2-7; D is possibly TRBD2 (6 bases). The CDR3 consists of 15 residues. Germline CDR1 is MDHEN and CDR2 is SYDVKM. Trimming removed 0 bases from V and 6 bases from J, with 15 bases in between. CDR3 loop: CASSLCLWGVREQYF. The DNA of the CDR3 is TGTGCCAGCAGTTTATGCCTTTGGGGGGTGCGCGAGCAGTACTTC.

The gene calls are TRBV6-6 and TRBJ1-1; TRBD1 matches at 7 bases. This CDR3 comprises 16 residues. Germline assignment: CDR1 MNHNY and CDR2 SVGAGI (reference sequence). V lost 1 base and J lost 4; bases outside the gene matches: 9. The CDR3 DNA sequence: TGTGCCAGCAGTTACTGGAACAGACAGGGAATCACTGAAGCTTTCTTT. It is translated as CASSYWNRQGITEAFF.

V is TRBV9 and J is TRBJ1-2; possible D gene TRBD1, 5 bases. V lost 4 bases to trimming and J lost 8 bases, with 18 bases between them. Germline lookup yields CDR1 SGDLS and CDR2 YYNGEE. This CDR3 has 14 amino acids. The CDR3 bases are TGTGCCAGCAGCCCCGGGGCCCGGAGAAGGGGCTACACCTTC. Translated, it gives CASSPGARRRGYTF. Based on the CDR3 plus reference TRBV9 and TRBJ1-2, the full variable domain is DSGVTQTPKHLITATGQRVTLRCSPRSGDLSVYWYQQSLDQGLQFLIQYYNGEERAKGNILERFSAQQFPDLHSELNLSSLELGDSALYFCASSPGARRRGYTFGSGTRLTVV.

The chain links TRBV7-2 to TRBJ2-2; no reliable D call. Germline V CDR1 and CDR2: SGHTA, FQGNSA. Between the trimmed V and J ends, which lost 6 bases and 3 bases, there was a span of 14 bases. The CDR3 has 15 residues. The CDR3: CASRPLLDYTGELFF. The CDR3, as DNA: TGTGCCAGCAGGCCCTTGTTGGATTACACCGGGGAGCTGTTTTTT.

The V and J genes are TRBV7-4 and TRBJ2-5; D not certain. CDR3 length: 14 amino acids. V lost 1 base, J lost 9 bases, and 15 bases lay in between. Germline V lookup: CDR1 SGHVT, CDR2 SQSDAQ. CDR3 amino acids: CASSLDLNRESQYF. The CDR3 DNA sequence: TGTGCCAGCAGCTTAGATCTTAATCGCGAGTCCCAGTACTTC.

This clone appeared once. This chain joins TRBV19 and TRBJ2-5; 8 bases align to TRBD1. V was clipped by 5 bases and J by 5 bases; unmatched bases: 7. Germline V gene sequence: CDR1 LNHDA, CDR2 SQIVND (reference sequence). The CDR3 spans 14 residues. CDR3: CASSFTTGAETQYF. The CDR3 DNA is TGTGCCAGTAGTTTTACGACAGGGGCCGAGACCCAGTACTTC. Complete variable domain (other parts from reference TRBV19 and TRBJ2-5): DGGITQSPKYLFRKEGQNVTLSCEQNLNHDAMYWYRQDPGQGLRLIYYSQIVNDFQKGDIAEGYSVSREKKESFPLTVTSAQKNPTAFYLCASSFTTGAETQYFGPGTRLLVL.

This clone turned up a few times. This sequence joins TRBV20-1 and TRBJ1-1; D unresolved. V was cut by 5 bases and J by 8 bases, with 9 bases left in between. The CDR3 contains 10 residues. Looked up from germline, CDR1 is DFQATT and CDR2 is SNEGSKA (reference sequence). The DNA for the CDR3 is TGCAGTGCTCTCCGGAGGGAAGCTTTCTTT. It is translated as CSALRREAFF.

The chain is built from TRBV27 and TRBJ2-7; 7 positions agree with TRBD2. Looked up from germline, CDR1 is MNHEY and CDR2 is SMNVEV (reference sequence). The CDR3 is 15 residues long. V dropped 3 bases and J dropped 3; count of bases not matched to a gene: 8. The CDR3 bases are TGTGCCAGCAGTTTCATGGCAGGGAGGGACTACGAGCAGTACTTC. Translation gives CASSFMAGRDYEQYF.